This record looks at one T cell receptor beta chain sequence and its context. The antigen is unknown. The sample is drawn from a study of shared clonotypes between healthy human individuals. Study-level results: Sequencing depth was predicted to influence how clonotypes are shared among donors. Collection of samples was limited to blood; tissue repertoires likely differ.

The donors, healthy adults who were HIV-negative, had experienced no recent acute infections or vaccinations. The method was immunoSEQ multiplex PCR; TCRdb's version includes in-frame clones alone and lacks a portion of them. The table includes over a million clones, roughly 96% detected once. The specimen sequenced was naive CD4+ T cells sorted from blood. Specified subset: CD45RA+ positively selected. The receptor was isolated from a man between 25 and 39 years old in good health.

The CDR3 spells CASSQAPMWIAEAFF. CDR3 DNA sequence: TGCGCCAGCAGCCAAGCACCCATGTGGATTGCTGAAGCTTTCTTT. The chain couples TRBV4-1 to TRBJ1-1; D is unclear. The CDR3 is 15 amino acids. CDR1 is MGHRA, CDR2 YSYEKL, per germline. Trimming stripped 1 base from V and 6 bases from J, with 15 bases between.